The clone carrying this T cell receptor (beta chain) came up many times. This record belongs to a study of regulatory T cells in long-lasting Graves disease. Time point specified: persistent/refractory GD, antithyroid drugs over 5 years with positive TRAb. Following extraction of RNA from PBMCs, that RNA was used to make the TCR library. EDTA tubes received about 9.2 milliliters of collected peripheral blood. The V gene's germline CDR1 is MDHEN and CDR2 SYDVKM. This CDR3 has 18 amino acids. Trimming removed 2 bases at V and 6 bases at J, with 23 bases between. Through Arm-PCR of CDR3 regions and iRepertoire HTBI primers, TCR beta libraries were built. Methods used by the authors: Detected in the samples were approximately 58 TRBV and about 15 TRBJ segments. One entry per CDR3 protein results from TCRdb running MiXCR on the multiplex PCR reads. TCRdb's processing, not the study's, gives the V and J calls here. The table shows about 660,000 distinct CDR3 sequences, with 25% to 35% occurring only once.

The TCR was taken from a female donor with Graves disease. Here the sequenced sample was peripheral blood mononuclear cells (PBMCs), taken when the disease was refractory, from a patient treated with antithyroid drugs. This chain uses TRBV28 with TRBJ1-5; no firm D call. CDR3 nucleotide sequence: TGTGCCAGCAGTTTACCAGCCTTATTCGGGTTTCTTCGTCAGCCCCAGCATTTT. This translates into CASSLPALFGFLRQPQHF.